This T cell receptor (beta chain) was sequenced in a study of CXCR3-negative and CXCR3-positive naive CD8 T cells. Study-wide results and caveats: In naive cells, CXCR3-negative and CXCR3-positive subsets had similar TRBV-TRBJ usage; memory cells differed. Naive cells that were CXCR3-positive had more hydrophobic TRB CDR3s (compared with CXCR3-negative naive cells).

All TRB cDNA libraries came from 5' RACE performed with UMI labels. One entry per CDR3 protein, without DNA, is what TCRdb gives after re-calling the 5' RACE reads. The sample holds 120,000 to 150,000 distinct CDR3 sequences. The CDR3 length is 15 residues. CDR1 is SGHDT and CDR2 is YYEEEE in the germline V gene. Notes on this clonotype: Its matching antigen is unknown.

This sequence joins TRBV5-6 and TRBJ1-1; the TRBD1 assignment by TCRdb is unverifiable without DNA. Input material: naive CXCR3+ CD8+ T cells from blood. The subset is: CD45RO-CCR7+CD27+CD95- naive CD8+ T cells expressing CXCR3 (TNR3+). This clonotype was sampled from a human donor in good health. Some clones in this sample may be carry-over from other donors' samples. The CDR3 sequence: CASSLAGTGAVEAFF.